This is a list of T cell receptor beta chains from one sample in a study of shared clonotypes between healthy human individuals. Only in-frame clones appear in the TCRdb table, and some are missing; sequencing was by immunoSEQ multiplex PCR. Among millions of clones listed, 85% to 95% were seen once. The sequenced sample consisted of naive CD4+ T cells sorted from blood. The receptor set was obtained from a man aged 18 to 29 in good health. CDR3s leave out the opening cysteine and the closing phenylalanine or tryptophan. Each record gives: D gene, V gene, J gene, clone size, CDR3 protein. D genes are given only for firm matches. Clone size, where shown, is once, few, many, or a class for clones that have expanded.

D gene: NA
V gene: TRBV9
J gene: TRBJ1-2
clone size: NA
CDR3 protein: ASSVGLGQSYGYT

D gene: TRBD1
V gene: TRBV11-2
J gene: TRBJ1-2
clone size: few
CDR3 protein: ASSTTGKANYGYT

D gene: NA
V gene: TRBV30
J gene: TRBJ1-1
clone size: NA
CDR3 protein: AWGHVSEAF

D gene: NA
V gene: TRBV18
J gene: TRBJ1-2
clone size: once
CDR3 protein: ASSPGRFYGYT

D gene: NA
V gene: TRBV6-1
J gene: TRBJ1-2
clone size: NA
CDR3 protein: ASSEGPGGYT

D gene: TRBD1
V gene: TRBV4-1
J gene: TRBJ1-2
clone size: NA
CDR3 protein: ASSQLPGQGGYGYT

D gene: NA
V gene: TRBV19
J gene: TRBJ1-4
clone size: NA
CDR3 protein: ASSSKNEKLF

D gene: NA
V gene: TRBV29-1
J gene: TRBJ2-7
clone size: NA
CDR3 protein: SVEDRENYEQY

D gene: TRBD2
V gene: TRBV18
J gene: TRBJ2-3
clone size: NA
CDR3 protein: ASSPELAGGPSTDTQY

D gene: TRBD2
V gene: TRBV5-4
J gene: TRBJ2-1
clone size: NA
CDR3 protein: ASSLAAGDEQF

D gene: NA
V gene: TRBV11-1
J gene: TRBJ1-1
clone size: NA
CDR3 protein: ASSLSGVTEAF

D gene: NA
V gene: TRBV6-5
J gene: TRBJ2-1
clone size: NA
CDR3 protein: ASWGRSYNEQF

D gene: NA
V gene: TRBV11-1
J gene: TRBJ2-5
clone size: NA
CDR3 protein: ASSFRGVQETQY

D gene: TRBD1
V gene: TRBV13
J gene: TRBJ2-7
clone size: once
CDR3 protein: ASSLGGQVYEQY

D gene: NA
V gene: TRBV6-1
J gene: TRBJ2-7
clone size: few
CDR3 protein: ASSDRYEQY

D gene: TRBD1
V gene: TRBV2
J gene: TRBJ1-2
clone size: once
CDR3 protein: ASSGDSNYGYT

D gene: TRBD1
V gene: TRBV11-3
J gene: TRBJ1-1
clone size: NA
CDR3 protein: ASSFDRALNTEAF

D gene: NA
V gene: TRBV5-1
J gene: TRBJ2-3
clone size: NA
CDR3 protein: ASSLGGVTDTQY

D gene: NA
V gene: TRBV7-9
J gene: TRBJ1-2
clone size: NA
CDR3 protein: ASSLSWGRDGYT

D gene: TRBD2
V gene: TRBV10-3
J gene: TRBJ2-5
clone size: NA
CDR3 protein: AISGSGGARETQY

D gene: NA
V gene: TRBV5-1
J gene: TRBJ1-2
clone size: NA
CDR3 protein: ASSLASGDAKGYT

D gene: TRBD1
V gene: TRBV19
J gene: TRBJ1-2
clone size: NA
CDR3 protein: ASSIGQVVANYGYT

D gene: TRBD2
V gene: TRBV11-2
J gene: TRBJ2-3
clone size: NA
CDR3 protein: ASSLTSGGATDTQY

D gene: NA
V gene: TRBV27
J gene: TRBJ2-3
clone size: NA
CDR3 protein: ASSSTPSTDTQY

D gene: TRBD1
V gene: TRBV6-6
J gene: TRBJ2-3
clone size: NA
CDR3 protein: ASSRPGQVL

D gene: NA
V gene: TRBV6-5
J gene: TRBJ2-7
clone size: NA
CDR3 protein: ASSYSRFYYEQY

D gene: NA
V gene: TRBV6-1
J gene: TRBJ2-3
clone size: NA
CDR3 protein: ASSAFTSTDTQY

D gene: NA
V gene: TRBV28
J gene: TRBJ1-2
clone size: NA
CDR3 protein: ASSLLRQFGYT

D gene: TRBD2
V gene: TRBV6-5
J gene: TRBJ2-7
clone size: NA
CDR3 protein: ASRPGLASYEQY

D gene: TRBD2
V gene: TRBV27
J gene: TRBJ2-2
clone size: NA
CDR3 protein: ASQSGGRGTGELF

D gene: NA
V gene: TRBV15
J gene: TRBJ1-6
clone size: NA
CDR3 protein: ATSRDGAPLH

D gene: NA
V gene: TRBV9
J gene: TRBJ1-4
clone size: NA
CDR3 protein: ASSVAWAGNEKLF

D gene: TRBD2
V gene: TRBV5-5
J gene: TRBJ2-2
clone size: NA
CDR3 protein: ASSFSVAGANTGELF

D gene: TRBD1
V gene: TRBV10-2
J gene: NA
clone size: NA
CDR3 protein: ASGDRGYEQY

D gene: TRBD1
V gene: TRBV18
J gene: TRBJ2-2
clone size: NA
CDR3 protein: ASSPLAGTGYGGELF

D gene: TRBD1
V gene: TRBV7-3
J gene: TRBJ2-3
clone size: NA
CDR3 protein: ASSSTGTDTQY

D gene: NA
V gene: TRBV4-3
J gene: TRBJ2-1
clone size: once
CDR3 protein: ASSQAPAGLFGNEQF

D gene: TRBD1
V gene: TRBV7-9
J gene: TRBJ1-2
clone size: NA
CDR3 protein: ASSTPTGYGYT

D gene: NA
V gene: TRBV27
J gene: TRBJ2-7
clone size: NA
CDR3 protein: ASSLKGDYEQY

D gene: NA
V gene: TRBV5-1
J gene: TRBJ2-7
clone size: once
CDR3 protein: ASSLYGPSYEQY

D gene: NA
V gene: TRBV27
J gene: TRBJ1-5
clone size: NA
CDR3 protein: ASSPTEKGQGNQPQH

D gene: NA
V gene: TRBV5-1
J gene: TRBJ2-3
clone size: NA
CDR3 protein: ASTALTANTDTQY

D gene: NA
V gene: TRBV5-1
J gene: TRBJ1-1
clone size: few
CDR3 protein: ASSFQGNTEAF

D gene: NA
V gene: TRBV29-1
J gene: TRBJ2-3
clone size: NA
CDR3 protein: SVDAVGGVTDTQY

D gene: TRBD1
V gene: TRBV7-9
J gene: TRBJ1-5
clone size: NA
CDR3 protein: ASSQGTGAHQPQH

D gene: TRBD1
V gene: TRBV30
J gene: TRBJ1-2
clone size: NA
CDR3 protein: AWSVRQGTGGYT

D gene: NA
V gene: TRBV30
J gene: TRBJ2-3
clone size: NA
CDR3 protein: AWRPLADTQY

D gene: NA
V gene: TRBV7-9
J gene: TRBJ2-3
clone size: NA
CDR3 protein: ASSLGVSTDTQY

D gene: TRBD1
V gene: TRBV11-2
J gene: TRBJ1-4
clone size: once
CDR3 protein: ASSFSGTGDEKLF

D gene: NA
V gene: TRBV5-1
J gene: TRBJ2-7
clone size: few
CDR3 protein: ASSLIPSNYEQY

D gene: TRBD2
V gene: TRBV5-4
J gene: TRBJ2-7
clone size: NA
CDR3 protein: ASSLALAGVYEQY

D gene: TRBD1
V gene: TRBV2
J gene: TRBJ1-4
clone size: NA
CDR3 protein: ASTRDRGNEKLF

D gene: NA
V gene: TRBV30
J gene: TRBJ1-3
clone size: NA
CDR3 protein: AWSVGLGNTIY

D gene: NA
V gene: TRBV9
J gene: TRBJ1-6
clone size: NA
CDR3 protein: ASSVEAVNSPLH

D gene: NA
V gene: TRBV6-1
J gene: TRBJ2-2
clone size: NA
CDR3 protein: ASSGPPGGSGELF

D gene: NA
V gene: TRBV29-1
J gene: TRBJ2-5
clone size: NA
CDR3 protein: SGGGRETQY

D gene: NA
V gene: TRBV2
J gene: TRBJ1-2
clone size: few
CDR3 protein: ASRGGRTSTYGYT

D gene: TRBD1
V gene: TRBV6-4
J gene: TRBJ2-5
clone size: NA
CDR3 protein: ASSGGTGKETQY

D gene: NA
V gene: TRBV27
J gene: TRBJ1-6
clone size: NA
CDR3 protein: ASSRQAPANNSPLH

D gene: NA
V gene: TRBV14
J gene: TRBJ1-2
clone size: NA
CDR3 protein: ASSQVGGQDYGYT